Listed below are T cell receptor beta chains from one sample, sequenced in a study of patients and donors after allogeneic stem cell transplantation. Each CDR3 protein gets one entry after TCRdb re-called the RT-PCR reads with MiXCR. The sample includes approximately 430,000 distinct CDR3 sequences, 16% of them seen just once. The sequencing input was blood, either unsorted or a sorted T cell fraction (not recorded which). The origin of the receptors is a human donor who was either an allogeneic HSCT recipient or a stem cell or donor lymphocyte infusion donor (not recorded which). It is not recorded whose cells these are; they may come from a transplant donor. Each CDR3 is given with its conserved first and last residue. A D gene is named only where the DNA matches it firmly. Where a row states a size, it is once, few, many or the class of an expanded clone; other rows omit it.

TRBV6-5	TRBJ1-3	few	NA	TGTGCCAGCAGTTCACCGATCTCTGGAAACACCATATATTTT	CASSSPISGNTIYF
TRBV7-9	TRBJ1-1	few	NA	TGTGCCAGCAGCTCAAACCCCTCAGGAGTCGCGCCTTTCTTT	CASSSNPSGVAPFF
TRBV19	TRBJ2-5	NA	TRBD2	TGTGCCAGTAGTGCTAGCGGGGGAAGAGAGACCCAGTACTTC	CASSASGGRETQYF
TRBV9	TRBJ2-1	few	TRBD1	TGTGCCAGCAGCCCTCGTCCGACAGGGGGTTTATCCTACAATGAGCAGTTCTTC	CASSPRPTGGLSYNEQFF
TRBV30	TRBJ2-7	few	NA	TGTGCCTGGAGTGACCGGCCGGCCTACGAGCAGTACTTC	CAWSDRPAYEQYF
TRBV5-1	TRBJ1-1	NA	NA	TGCGCCAGCAGCACTCCGTTGAACACTGAAGCTTTCTTT	CASSTPLNTEAFF
TRBV25-1	TRBJ1-5	many	NA	TGTGCCAGCAGTGAATTTGGCAGGGGCAGCGGCAATCAGCCCCAGCATTTT	CASSEFGRGSGNQPQHF
TRBV10-3	TRBJ1-2	few	TRBD1	TGTGCCATCAGTGAGTCCCCCGAGACAGGGAACTATGGCTACACCTTC	CAISESPETGNYGYTF
TRBV11-3	TRBJ1-2	few	NA	TGTGCCAGCAGCCATACAAGATGGGGCGATGGCTACACCTTC	CASSHTRWGDGYTF
TRBV4-1	TRBJ2-1	NA	NA	TGCGCCAGCAGCCGAGTAGTGCAGGGGCCCCGACTTATAAATGAGCAGTTCTTC	CASSRVVQGPRLINEQFF
TRBV12-5	TRBJ1-1	few	NA	TGTGCTAGTGGACCCTTGGTAAGAGGTGAAGCTTTCTTT	CASGPLVRGEAFF
TRBV4-2	TRBJ2-7	few	TRBD2	TGTGCCAGCAGCGACGAAGCCAGGGCTAGCGGAGACTACGAGCAGTACTTC	CASSDEARASGDYEQYF
TRBV30	TRBJ2-5	NA	NA	TGTGCCTGGAGTGGTTTGGGTCAAGAGACCCAGTACTTC	CAWSGLGQETQYF
TRBV7-9	TRBJ2-1	many	TRBD2	TGTGCCAGCAGCGCTAAAGCGGGGGTTGAGCAGTTCTTC	CASSAKAGVEQFF
TRBV3-1	TRBJ1-1	NA	NA	TGTGCCAGCAGCCAATGGTGGGGAAATGAGGACACTGAAGCTTTCTTT	CASSQWWGNEDTEAFF
TRBV9	TRBJ2-1	NA	NA	TGTGCCAGCAGCGTAGAAGAGGGCCATGAGCAGTTCTTC	CASSVEEGHEQFF
TRBV7-8	TRBJ2-7	few	TRBD1	TGTGCCAGCAGCTCCCGGGGACAGATATTCTACGAGCAGTACTTC	CASSSRGQIFYEQYF
TRBV5-4	TRBJ2-2	few	NA	TGTGCCAGCAGGTCGGACTCCAACACCGGGGAGCTGTTTTTT	CASRSDSNTGELFF
TRBV12-3/TRBV12-4	TRBJ1-5	NA	NA	TGTGCCAGCAGGAGACAGAGTGGAAATCAGCCCCAGCATTTT	CASRRQSGNQPQHF
TRBV9	TRBJ1-2	NA	TRBD1	TGTGCCAGCAGCCCCGGAGGGGGCCCTTCTAACTATGGCTACACCTTC	CASSPGGGPSNYGYTF
TRBV7-6	TRBJ2-5	NA	NA	TGTGCCAGCAGCACCACCCCCGGACAAGAGACCCAGTACTTC	CASSTTPGQETQYF
TRBV12-3/TRBV12-4	TRBJ1-2	few	TRBD1	TGTGCCAGCAGCCCGCCCCGGGACAGGGCCTATGGCTACACCTTC	CASSPPRDRAYGYTF
TRBV6-1	TRBJ2-7	NA	TRBD1	TGTGCCAGCACTCAAGCGGGACAGGGAGAGCAGTACTTC	CASTQAGQGEQYF
TRBV25-1	TRBJ2-3	few	NA	TGTGCCAGCAGTGAATCCCGGTTAGGCACAGATACGCAGTATTTT	CASSESRLGTDTQYF
TRBV9	TRBJ2-3	few	NA	TGTGCCAGCAGTCCCCTGGGGCGGGGGCCAGATACGCAGTATTTT	CASSPLGRGPDTQYF
TRBV5-1	TRBJ1-2	NA	NA	TGCGCCAGCGGACGTCGAGGGGTCTATGGCTACACCTTC	CASGRRGVYGYTF
TRBV12-3/TRBV12-4	TRBJ1-1	many	TRBD1	TGTGCCAGCGGAAGGACAGGGCGGGATGAAGCTTTCTTT	CASGRTGRDEAFF
TRBV20-1	TRBJ1-1	many	NA	TGCAGTCCCCGGAACACTGAAGCTTTCTTT	CSPRNTEAFF
TRBV7-3	TRBJ1-6	few	NA	TGTGCCAGCAGCCCCGGTTGGCGTGGAGATAATTCACCCCTCCACTTT	CASSPGWRGDNSPLHF
TRBV6-2/TRBV6-3	TRBJ2-7	few	NA	TGTGCCAGCAGTTACGCGGGATTGGGGGAGCAGTACTTC	CASSYAGLGEQYF
TRBV20-1	TRBJ2-5	NA	NA	TGCAGTGCTAGAGATCGGGGACGGAGTCAAGAGACCCAGTACTTC	CSARDRGRSQETQYF
TRBV5-6	TRBJ2-5	NA	NA	TGTGCCAGCAGCCCTATAGGGCCCCAAGAGACCCAGTACTTC	CASSPIGPQETQYF
TRBV7-2	TRBJ2-2	NA	NA	TGTGCCAGCAGCCACCCGGCCCGGGAGCTGTTTTTT	CASSHPARELFF
TRBV20-1	TRBJ2-2	few	TRBD2	TGCAGTGCTGGGAGGGGAGGGTCTAGCGGGGAGCTGTTTTTT	CSAGRGGSSGELFF
TRBV3-1	TRBJ2-1	NA	TRBD2	TGTGCCAGCAGACTCAGCGGGAGGGTGTACAATGAGCAGTTCTTC	CASRLSGRVYNEQFF
TRBV4-1	TRBJ2-7	few	NA	TGCGCCAGCAGCCAACAGGGAATTCCCTACGAGCAGTACTTC	CASSQQGIPYEQYF
TRBV7-3	TRBJ2-7	NA	TRBD2	TGTGCCAGCAGCTTAGGAGGTCGCCGACCGGGAGGCCACGAGCAGTACTTC	CASSLGGRRPGGHEQYF
TRBV9	TRBJ1-2	NA	NA	TGTGCCAGCAGCGTAGTAAACAGTAACTATGGCTACACCTTC	CASSVVNSNYGYTF
TRBV12-3/TRBV12-4	TRBJ1-6	NA	NA	TGTGCCAGCAGTCCCCGTGAAGGCGGCTTATCACCCCTCCACTTT	CASSPREGGLSPLHF
TRBV27	TRBJ2-7	few	NA	TGTGCCAGCAGCCCGGGGGGAGGGGGGTCCTACGAGCAGTACTTC	CASSPGGGGSYEQYF
TRBV24-1	TRBJ1-2	few	TRBD1	TGTGCCACCAGTGACGGACAGGGAAGGGCCTATGGCTACACCTTC	CATSDGQGRAYGYTF
TRBV20-1	TRBJ2-7	NA	TRBD2	TGCAGTGCTAGCGCTGGGACTAGCGGGAAGTACGAGCAGTACTTC	CSASAGTSGKYEQYF
TRBV7-8	TRBJ1-2	NA	NA	TGTGCCAGCAGCTATTTTAGCGAGTATGGCTACACCTTC	CASSYFSEYGYTF
TRBV4-2	TRBJ1-2	many	NA	TGTGCCAGCAGCCAAGAAGTCCGGGGCTACTATGGCTACACCTTC	CASSQEVRGYYGYTF
TRBV7-6	TRBJ1-3	few	NA	TGTGCCAGCAGCTTAGACAGGGTTGCTGGAAACACCATATATTTT	CASSLDRVAGNTIYF
TRBV28	TRBJ1-5	NA	NA	TGTGCCAGCAGTTTAGTTCTACAGCCCCAGCATTTT	CASSLVLQPQHF
TRBV10-3	TRBJ1-1	few	NA	TGTGCCATCAGTGGGAGGCAGGGCAAAAACACTGAAGCTTTCTTT	CAISGRQGKNTEAFF
TRBV9	TRBJ2-1	NA	TRBD2	TGTGCCAGCAGCGTAGTGAATAGCGGGGGGATATTCTTC	CASSVVNSGGIFF
TRBV4-2	TRBJ2-1	few	TRBD2	TGTGCCAGCAGCCAAGATGGGACTAGCGGGAGGAACAATGAGCAGTTCTTC	CASSQDGTSGRNNEQFF
TRBV7-9	TRBJ2-3	few	NA	TGTGCCAGCAGCTTAAGACTCCGAACCGGCACAGATACGCAGTATTTT	CASSLRLRTGTDTQYF
TRBV4-1	TRBJ2-3	many	NA	TGCGCCAGCAGCCAAGGTCTGACAAGCACAGATACGCAGTATTTT	CASSQGLTSTDTQYF
TRBV7-6	TRBJ2-1	NA	NA	TGTGCCAGCAGCCCCACATTGACAAATGAGCAGTTCTTC	CASSPTLTNEQFF
TRBV12-3/TRBV12-4	TRBJ1-4	NA	TRBD1	TGTGCCAGCAGTACGGGACAGTTTAATGAAAAACTGTTTTTT	CASSTGQFNEKLFF
TRBV4-1	TRBJ2-3	few	TRBD2	TGCGCCAGCAGCCACCCCCGACTAGCGGGAAAGAGCACAGATACGCAGTATTTT	CASSHPRLAGKSTDTQYF